This is a list of T cell receptor beta chains from one sample in a study of CD8+ T cells in alopecia areata. Here immunoSEQ multiplex PCR was the method, and the copy in TCRdb shows in-frame clones only, minus some. Seen here are about 99,000 clones, approximately 60% observed once, and the top ten hold 8% to 10%. The specimen was CD4+ T cells sorted from blood. The source of these receptors is a human donor in good health. The CDR3 runs from the conserved cysteine through the conserved F or W. A D gene is named only where the DNA matches it firmly. The listing skips clone size in some rows; elsewhere it reads once, few, many or a size class.

V: TRBV11-3
D: -
size: -
J: TRBJ1-5
DNA: TGTGCCAGCAGCTCCCCGGGACCCAACCATCAGCCCCAGCATTTT
CDR3: CASSSPGPNHQPQHF

V: TRBV7-2
D: -
size: -
J: TRBJ1-5
DNA: TGTGCCAGCAGTATTCAGGACAATCAGCCCCAGCATTTT
CDR3: CASSIQDNQPQHF

V: TRBV29-1
D: -
size: few
J: TRBJ1-2
DNA: TGCAGCGTTGAAGAGGGGGGGGGCGGCTACACCTTC
CDR3: CSVEEGGGGYTF

V: TRBV7-9
D: -
size: -
J: TRBJ2-7
DNA: TGTGCCAGCAGCTTAGCTAGGGGGGGCTTTGAGCAGTACTTC
CDR3: CASSLARGGFEQYF

V: TRBV10-3
D: -
size: -
J: TRBJ1-2
DNA: TGTGCCATCAGAGGGACGGGGACCTATGGCTACACCTTC
CDR3: CAIRGTGTYGYTF

V: TRBV2
D: TRBD1
size: -
J: TRBJ1-6
DNA: TGTGCCAGCAGGGCAGGGGGCGCGGGGAATTCACCCCTCCACTTT
CDR3: CASRAGGAGNSPLHF

V: TRBV9
D: TRBD1
size: -
J: TRBJ2-4
DNA: TGTGCCAGCAGCGTAGGACAGGGGGCAGCGAACATTCAGTACTTC
CDR3: CASSVGQGAANIQYF

V: TRBV6-1
D: -
size: few
J: TRBJ1-4
DNA: TGTGCCAGCAGAGCACAAATGGAAAAACTGTTTTTT
CDR3: CASRAQMEKLFF

V: TRBV29-1
D: -
size: -
J: TRBJ2-5
DNA: TGCAGCGTAGCCAGGGGCGAGCGTTTGGAGACCCAGTACTTC
CDR3: CSVARGERLETQYF

V: TRBV29-1
D: TRBD1
size: -
J: TRBJ1-1
DNA: TGCAGCGTTGAATACAGGGGGATATTTGAAGCTTTCTTT
CDR3: CSVEYRGIFEAFF

V: TRBV29-1
D: -
size: few
J: TRBJ2-7
DNA: TGCAGCGTCATTGGGACCGTTTACGAGCAGTACTTC
CDR3: CSVIGTVYEQYF

V: TRBV4-2
D: -
size: -
J: TRBJ1-2
DNA: TGTGCCAGCAGCCAAGAGGGTAACTATGGCTACACCTTC
CDR3: CASSQEGNYGYTF

V: TRBV6-6
D: -
size: few
J: TRBJ2-5
DNA: TGTGCCAGCAGGAGGGAGGTCGGAACCCAAGAGACCCAGTACTTC
CDR3: CASRREVGTQETQYF

V: TRBV5-6
D: TRBD1
size: -
J: TRBJ1-5
DNA: TGTGCCAGCAGCTTGTTGACAGGGAATAGCAATCAGCCCCAGCATTTT
CDR3: CASSLLTGNSNQPQHF

V: TRBV2
D: -
size: -
J: TRBJ1-1
DNA: TGTGCCAGCAGCCTATGGGGGGCCTCCAACACTGAAGCTTTCTTT
CDR3: CASSLWGASNTEAFF

V: TRBV5-6
D: -
size: once
J: TRBJ2-1
DNA: TGTGCCAGCAGCCCCATCGGCGGCACTGAGCAGTTCTTC
CDR3: CASSPIGGTEQFF

V: TRBV2
D: -
size: few
J: TRBJ2-3
DNA: TGTGCCAGCAAAGGAGGGAACACAGATACGCAGTATTTT
CDR3: CASKGGNTDTQYF

V: TRBV15
D: -
size: once
J: TRBJ2-7
DNA: TGTGCCACCAGGTTTTGGGACGGACCCTACGAGCAGTACTTC
CDR3: CATRFWDGPYEQYF

V: TRBV30
D: -
size: -
J: TRBJ2-3
DNA: TGTGCCCAGGCCAGCCCCAGCACAGATACGCAGTATTTT
CDR3: CAQASPSTDTQYF

V: TRBV5-8
D: -
size: -
J: TRBJ2-1
DNA: TGTGCCAGCAGCTTGCGGGGGTCCTCCTACAATGAGCAGTTCTTC
CDR3: CASSLRGSSYNEQFF

V: TRBV5-8
D: -
size: few
J: TRBJ1-2
DNA: TGTGCCAGCAGCCTAGGGACTCACCTAAGCTATGGCTACACCTTC
CDR3: CASSLGTHLSYGYTF

V: TRBV5-6
D: TRBD1
size: -
J: TRBJ1-6
DNA: TGTGCCAGCAGGTCCGGGGACAGGATAAATTCACCCCTCCACTTT
CDR3: CASRSGDRINSPLHF

V: TRBV29-1
D: -
size: -
J: TRBJ2-7
DNA: TGCAGGCACGCGGGGGCAGCGTACGAGCAGTACTTC
CDR3: CRHAGAAYEQYF

V: TRBV19
D: TRBD2
size: -
J: TRBJ2-5
DNA: TGTGCCAGTAGTATATTGACTAGCGGAAAAGAGACCCAGTACTTC
CDR3: CASSILTSGKETQYF